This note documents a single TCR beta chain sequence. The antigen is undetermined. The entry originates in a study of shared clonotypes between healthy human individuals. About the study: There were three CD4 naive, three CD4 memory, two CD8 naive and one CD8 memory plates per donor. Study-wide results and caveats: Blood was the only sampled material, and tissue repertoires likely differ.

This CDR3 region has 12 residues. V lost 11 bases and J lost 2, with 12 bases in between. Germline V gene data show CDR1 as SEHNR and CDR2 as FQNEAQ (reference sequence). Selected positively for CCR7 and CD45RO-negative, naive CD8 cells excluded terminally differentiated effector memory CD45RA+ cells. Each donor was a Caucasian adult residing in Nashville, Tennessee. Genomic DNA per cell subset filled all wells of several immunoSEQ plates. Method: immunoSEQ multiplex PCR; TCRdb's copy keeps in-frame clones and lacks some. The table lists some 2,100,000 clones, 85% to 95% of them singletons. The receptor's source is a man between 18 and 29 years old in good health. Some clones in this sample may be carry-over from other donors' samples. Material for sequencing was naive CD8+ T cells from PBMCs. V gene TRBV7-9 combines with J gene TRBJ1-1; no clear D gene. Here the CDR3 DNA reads TGTGCCGGCTACGGCCTAAACACTGAAGCTTTCTTT. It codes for CAGYGLNTEAFF.